This TCR beta chain was identified during a study of T cell responses to AZD1222 COVID-19 vaccine. The germline gives CDR1 KGHDR, CDR2 SFDVKD. The V end was cut by 0 bases, the J end by 8 bases, with 13 bases between. This CDR3 is 16 amino acids long. TCRdb's copy holds only in-frame clones and misses some; the assay was immunoSEQ multiplex PCR. Here the sample spans roughly 110,000 clones, more than 75% being singletons. This specimen consisted of peripheral blood, obtained on day 0 of AZD1222 vaccination. The TCR was taken from an adult in good health. The chain employs TRBV24-1 and TRBJ1-6, with D maybe TRBD1 (5 bases). The DNA for the CDR3 is TGTGCCACCAGTGATTTGACGGGACCACGAGATTCACCCCTCCACTTT. It specifies CATSDLTGPRDSPLHF.